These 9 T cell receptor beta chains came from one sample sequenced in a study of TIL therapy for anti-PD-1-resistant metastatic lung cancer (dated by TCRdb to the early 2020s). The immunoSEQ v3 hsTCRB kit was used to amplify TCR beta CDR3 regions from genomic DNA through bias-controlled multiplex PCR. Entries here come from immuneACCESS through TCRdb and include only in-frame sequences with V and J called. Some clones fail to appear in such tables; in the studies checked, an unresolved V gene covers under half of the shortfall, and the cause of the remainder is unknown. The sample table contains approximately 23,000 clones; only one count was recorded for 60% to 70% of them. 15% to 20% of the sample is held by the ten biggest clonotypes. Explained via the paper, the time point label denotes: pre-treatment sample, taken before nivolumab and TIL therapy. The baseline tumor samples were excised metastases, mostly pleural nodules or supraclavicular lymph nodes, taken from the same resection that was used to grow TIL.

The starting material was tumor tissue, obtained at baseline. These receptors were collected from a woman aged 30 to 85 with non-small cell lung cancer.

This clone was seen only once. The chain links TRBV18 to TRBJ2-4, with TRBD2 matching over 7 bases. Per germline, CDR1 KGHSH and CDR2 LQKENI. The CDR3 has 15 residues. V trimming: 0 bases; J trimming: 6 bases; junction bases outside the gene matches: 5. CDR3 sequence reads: CASSPPLPGGNIQYF. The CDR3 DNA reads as TGTGCCAGCTCACCACCGTTACCGGGGGGAAACATTCAGTACTTC.

The CDR3: CASTRQGRQETQYF. CDR3 nucleotide sequence: TGTGCCAGCACCCGACAGGGACGCCAAGAGACCCAGTACTTC. The V gene is TRBV2, the J gene TRBJ2-5; the match to TRBD1 covers 7 bases. V dropped 7 bases and J dropped 1; count of bases not matched to a gene: 6. CDR3 size: 14 residues. Germline CDR1 and CDR2: SNHLY and FYNNEI.

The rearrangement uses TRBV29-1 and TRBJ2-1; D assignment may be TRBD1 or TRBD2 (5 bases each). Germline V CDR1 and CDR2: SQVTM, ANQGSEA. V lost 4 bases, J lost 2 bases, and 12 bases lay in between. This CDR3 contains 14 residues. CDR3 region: CSVGGTQAYNEQFF. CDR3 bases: TGCAGCGTTGGGGGGACCCAGGCCTACAATGAGCAGTTCTTC.

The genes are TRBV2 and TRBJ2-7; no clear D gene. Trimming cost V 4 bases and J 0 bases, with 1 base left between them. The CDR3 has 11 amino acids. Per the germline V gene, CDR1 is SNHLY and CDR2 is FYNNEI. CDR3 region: CASSGSYEQYF. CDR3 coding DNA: TGTGCCAGCAGTGGCTCCTACGAGCAGTACTTC.

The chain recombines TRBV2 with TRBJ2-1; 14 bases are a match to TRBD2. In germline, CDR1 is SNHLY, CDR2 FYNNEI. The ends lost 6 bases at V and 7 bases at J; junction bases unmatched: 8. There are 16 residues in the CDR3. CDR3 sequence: CASRGTSGSWDNEQFF. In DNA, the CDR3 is TGTGCCAGCAGGGGGACTAGCGGGAGTTGGGATAATGAGCAGTTCTTC.

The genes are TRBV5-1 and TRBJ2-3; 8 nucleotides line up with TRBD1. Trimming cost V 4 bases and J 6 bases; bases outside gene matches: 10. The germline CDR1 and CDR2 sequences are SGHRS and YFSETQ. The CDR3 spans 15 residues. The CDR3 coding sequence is TGCGCCAGCAGCAGGGGACAGGCCCTCTCGGATACGCAGTATTTT. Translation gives CASSRGQALSDTQYF.

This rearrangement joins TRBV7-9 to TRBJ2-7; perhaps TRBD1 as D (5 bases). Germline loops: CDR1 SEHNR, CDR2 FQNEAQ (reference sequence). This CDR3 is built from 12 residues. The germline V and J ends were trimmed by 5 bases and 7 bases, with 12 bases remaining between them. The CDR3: CASSPQVGEQYF. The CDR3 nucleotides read TGTGCCAGCAGCCCACAGGTGGGGGAGCAGTACTTC. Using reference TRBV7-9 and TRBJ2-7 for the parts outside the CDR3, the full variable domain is DTGVSQNPRHKITKRGQNVTFRCDPISEHNRLYWYRQTLGQGPEFLTYFQNEAQLEKSRLLSDRFSAERPKGSFSTLEIQRTEQGDSAMYLCASSPQVGEQYFGPGTRLTVT.

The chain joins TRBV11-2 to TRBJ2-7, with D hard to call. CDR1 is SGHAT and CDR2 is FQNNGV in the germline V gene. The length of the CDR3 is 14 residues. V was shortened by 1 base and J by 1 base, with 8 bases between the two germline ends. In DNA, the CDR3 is TGTGCCAGCAGCTTAGCTACCGGGTCCTACGAGCAGTACTTC. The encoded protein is CASSLATGSYEQYF. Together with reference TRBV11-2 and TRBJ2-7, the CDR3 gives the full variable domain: EAGVAQSPRYKIIEKRQSVAFWCNPISGHATLYWYQQILGQGPKLLIQFQNNGVVDDSQLPKDRFSAERLKGVDSTLKIQPAKLEDSAVYLCASSLATGSYEQYFGPGTRLTVT.

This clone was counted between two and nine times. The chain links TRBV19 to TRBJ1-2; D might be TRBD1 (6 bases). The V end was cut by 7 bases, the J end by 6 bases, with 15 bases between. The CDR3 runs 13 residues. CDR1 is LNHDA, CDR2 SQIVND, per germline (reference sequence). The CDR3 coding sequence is TGTGCCAGTACCCATGGGGGCAGGGATGGCTACACCTTC. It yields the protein CASTHGGRDGYTF.